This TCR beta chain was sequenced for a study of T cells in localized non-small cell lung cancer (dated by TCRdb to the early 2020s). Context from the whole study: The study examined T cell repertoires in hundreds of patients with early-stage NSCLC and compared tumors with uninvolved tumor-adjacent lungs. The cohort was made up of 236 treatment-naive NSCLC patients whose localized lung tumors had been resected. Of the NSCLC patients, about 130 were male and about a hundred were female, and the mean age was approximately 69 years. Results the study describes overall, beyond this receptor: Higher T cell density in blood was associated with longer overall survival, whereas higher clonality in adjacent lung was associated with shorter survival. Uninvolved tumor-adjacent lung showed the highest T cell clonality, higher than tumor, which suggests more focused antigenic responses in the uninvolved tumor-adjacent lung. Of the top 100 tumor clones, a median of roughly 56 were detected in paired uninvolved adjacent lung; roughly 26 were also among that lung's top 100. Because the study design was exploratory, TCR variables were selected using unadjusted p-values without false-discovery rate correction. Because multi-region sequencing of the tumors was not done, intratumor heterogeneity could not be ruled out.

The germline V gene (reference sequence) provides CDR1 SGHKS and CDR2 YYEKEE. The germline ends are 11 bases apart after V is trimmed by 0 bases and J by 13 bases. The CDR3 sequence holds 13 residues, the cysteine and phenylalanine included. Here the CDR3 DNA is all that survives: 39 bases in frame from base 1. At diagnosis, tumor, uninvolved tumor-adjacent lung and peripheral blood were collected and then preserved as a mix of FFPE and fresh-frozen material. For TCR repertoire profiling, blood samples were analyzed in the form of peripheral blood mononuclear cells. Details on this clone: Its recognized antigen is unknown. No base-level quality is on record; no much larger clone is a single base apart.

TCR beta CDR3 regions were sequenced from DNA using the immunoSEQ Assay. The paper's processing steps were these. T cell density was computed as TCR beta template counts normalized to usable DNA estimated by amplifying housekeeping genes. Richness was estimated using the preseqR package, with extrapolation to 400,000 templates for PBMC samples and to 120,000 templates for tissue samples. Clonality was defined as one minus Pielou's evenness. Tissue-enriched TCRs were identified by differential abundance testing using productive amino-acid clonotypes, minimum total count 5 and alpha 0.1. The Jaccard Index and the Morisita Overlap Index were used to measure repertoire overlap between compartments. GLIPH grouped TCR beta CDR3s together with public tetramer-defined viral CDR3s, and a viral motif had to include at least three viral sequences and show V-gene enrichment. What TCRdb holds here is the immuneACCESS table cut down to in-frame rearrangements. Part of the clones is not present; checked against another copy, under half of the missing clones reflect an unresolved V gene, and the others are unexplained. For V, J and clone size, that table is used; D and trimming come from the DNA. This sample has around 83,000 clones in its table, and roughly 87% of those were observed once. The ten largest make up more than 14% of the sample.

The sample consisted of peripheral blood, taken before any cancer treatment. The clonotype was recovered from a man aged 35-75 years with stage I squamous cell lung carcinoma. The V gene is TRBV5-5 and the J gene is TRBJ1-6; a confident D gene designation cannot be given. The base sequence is TGTGCCAGCAGCTTGGAGGTATTGAAGCCCCTCCACTTT. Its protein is CASSLEVLKPLHF.